This T cell receptor (beta chain) derives from a study of CD8+CD57+ T cells in acquired aplastic anemia. For the study at large: Sorted CD4+ and CD8+ cells yielded about 2.9 ug of DNA on average. Study outcomes and limitations: Levels of CD8+ Simpson's diversity were not significantly distinct in patients versus controls.

On this clonotype itself: Antigen: not known.

V shed 6 bases and J 5 bases; nucleotides not matched to a gene: 6. The CDR3 runs to 15 residues. Germline CDR1 and CDR2: LNHDA and SQIVND (reference sequence). In patients chosen for sequencing, flow cytometry had shown CD8+CD57+ cell expansion. Diagnosis of severe acquired aplastic anemia applied to all patients. Patients had not yet gotten any therapy when their blood was taken for sampling. Genomic DNA, the template, was used for profiling of the TCR beta VDJ and CDR3. Using its own MiXCR run on the reads, TCRdb lists one record per CDR3 protein. The data show nearly 60,000 distinct CDR3 sequences, with around 57% seen just once and approximately 15% held by the top ten.

The TCR was taken from a human donor with aplastic anemia. The gene calls are TRBV19 and TRBJ2-5; the match to TRBD2 covers 13 bases. Sequencing was performed on sorted CD4+, CD8+, or CD8+CD57+ T cells (not recorded which) from PBMCs. The CDR3 DNA reads as TGTGCCAGTAGCCTTACTAGCGGGAGGGCGGAGACCCAGTACTTC. Protein product: CASSLTSGRAETQYF.